This T cell receptor beta chain was obtained from a study of blood T cell repertoires in COVID-19. Background on the study: The United States, Italy and Spain supplied acute and convalescent COVID-19 samples. Nucleic acid was either cDNA or gDNA, and it came from T cells, B-cell-depleted T cells, or PBMCs.

Germline CDR1 and CDR2: SGHRS and YFSETQ. The ends lost 4 bases at V and 3 bases at J; junction bases unmatched: 4. The CDR3 is 13 amino acids. Original processing notes: The authors estimated nucleated cell counts from reference gene primer amplification. TCRdb's copy holds only in-frame clones and misses some; the assay was immunoSEQ multiplex PCR. V, J and clone size were drawn from that table, and D and trimming were deduced from the DNA. The data contain about 100,000 clones, approximately 84% of them singletons. The rearrangement links TRBV5-1 to TRBJ2-7; TRBD1 aligns across 7 bases. Sequencing was done on a sample of peripheral blood. The receptor was derived from a man aged 25-45 years in a cohort sampled during active COVID-19. CDR3 sequence: CASSGQAGYEQYF. The CDR3 coding sequence is TGCGCCAGCAGCGGACAGGCAGGCTACGAGCAGTACTTC.